This is a list of T cell receptor beta chains from one sample in a study of cytomegalovirus exposure and HLA in healthy donors. Measured with immunoSEQ multiplex PCR; TCRdb has only the in-frame clones, and not every one. This table has around 150,000 clones, around 79% appearing once. Specimen: PBMCs. Every receptor here comes from a middle-aged man in good health and CMV-seronegative. Both conserved end residues are part of each CDR3. A D gene is named only where the DNA matches it firmly. Only some rows state a clone size, as once, few, many or a class for expanded clones.

TRBV28,.,TRBJ2-7,once,CASSLSPAYEQYF,TGTGCCAGCAGTTTATCCCCGGCCTACGAGCAGTACTTC
TRBV6-6,TRBD2,TRBJ2-7,few,CASSSSGTYEQYF,TGTGCCAGCAGTTCGAGCGGGACGTACGAGCAGTACTTC
TRBV2,TRBD1,TRBJ2-1,once,CASKGGSSPHEQFF,TGTGCCAGCAAAGGGGGCTCCAGCCCCCATGAGCAGTTCTTC
TRBV27,TRBD2,TRBJ2-3,.,CASSIQGLAADTQYF,TGTGCCAGCAGCATACAGGGACTAGCGGCAGATACGCAGTATTTT
TRBV27,TRBD2,TRBJ2-7,.,CASSPRLAANYEQYF,TGTGCCAGCAGTCCCCGTCTAGCGGCAAACTACGAGCAGTACTTC
TRBV19,TRBD1,TRBJ1-1,once,CASSATTGVGGTEAFF,TGTGCCAGTAGTGCAACGACAGGGGTAGGAGGCACTGAAGCTTTCTTT
TRBV6-5,.,TRBJ2-7,.,CASSYSTESVWEQYF,TGTGCCAGCAGTTACTCGACTGAGAGTGTGTGGGAGCAGTACTTC
TRBV19,.,TRBJ2-7,.,CASSIGGAGSYEQYF,TGTGCCAGTAGTATTGGGGGGGCCGGCTCCTACGAGCAGTACTTC
TRBV13,.,TRBJ2-1,.,CASSPHNEQFF,TGTGCCAGCAGCCCTCACAATGAGCAGTTCTTC
TRBV28,TRBD2,TRBJ2-7,.,CASSPPSGTSYEQYF,TGTGCCAGCAGCCCTCCTAGCGGAACCTCCTACGAGCAGTACTTC
TRBV7-8,.,TRBJ2-7,.,CASSLTGTGYEQYF,TGTGCCAGCAGCTTAACAGGGACGGGTTACGAGCAGTACTTC
TRBV10-2,.,TRBJ1-6,few,CASSESRQGNSPLHF,TGCGCCAGCAGTGAGTCGAGGCAGGGCAATTCACCCCTCCACTTT
TRBV5-1,.,TRBJ1-6,.,CASSLAAGYNSPLHF,TGCGCCAGCAGCTTGGCGGCAGGATATAATTCACCCCTCCACTTT
TRBV30,.,TRBJ2-7,.,CAWREEGAKPGNEQYF,TGTGCCTGGAGAGAGGAGGGGGCCAAGCCTGGGAACGAGCAGTACTTC
TRBV30,TRBD1,TRBJ2-3,.,CAWSPGQHSDTQYF,TGTGCCTGGAGTCCGGGACAGCACTCAGATACGCAGTATTTT
TRBV5-1,.,TRBJ1-2,.,CASSTAGSYGYTF,TGCGCCAGCAGCACTGCGGGGAGCTATGGCTACACCTTC
TRBV15,TRBD2,TRBJ2-5,.,CATSREGGWQAQETQYF,TGTGCCACCAGCAGAGAGGGAGGGTGGCAGGCTCAGGAGACCCAGTACTTC
TRBV5-4,TRBD1,TRBJ1-2,.,CASSLGTGGPYGYTF,TGTGCCAGCAGCTTGGGGACAGGGGGGCCCTATGGCTACACCTTC
TRBV9,TRBD2,TRBJ2-1,.,CASSPGVGREGGHEQFF,TGTGCCAGCAGCCCGGGGGTTGGGCGGGAGGGCGGCCATGAGCAGTTCTTC
TRBV19,TRBD2,TRBJ2-3,few,CASSPRLAPDTQYF,TGTGCCAGTAGTCCCCGACTAGCTCCAGATACGCAGTATTTT
TRBV6-6,TRBD1,TRBJ1-2,.,CASSGQGYGYTF,TGTGCCAGCAGTGGACAGGGCTATGGCTACACCTTC
TRBV5-5,TRBD1,TRBJ1-1,.,CASSVDRVTEAFF,TGTGCCAGCAGCGTCGACAGGGTAACAGAAGCTTTCTTT
TRBV6-5,.,TRBJ2-7,.,CASSYGQPDTYEQYF,TGTGCCAGCAGTTACGGACAGCCAGATACCTACGAGCAGTACTTC
TRBV30,TRBD2,TRBJ2-5,.,CAWSVLAGAETQYF,TGTGCCTGGAGTGTACTAGCGGGAGCCGAGACCCAGTACTTC
TRBV7-9,TRBD2,TRBJ2-1,.,CASSPTSGIGNEQFF,TGTGCCAGCAGCCCTACTAGCGGGATTGGCAATGAGCAGTTCTTC
TRBV7-9,.,TRBJ1-5,few,CSSSDRYQPQHF,TGTTCCAGCAGTGACAGATATCAGCCCCAGCATTTT
TRBV2,.,TRBJ1-1,.,CASRFEGRNTEAFF,TGTGCCAGCAGATTTGAGGGTCGGAACACTGAAGCTTTCTTT
TRBV21-1,.,TRBJ2-2,.,CASSKVLVADSHTGELFF,TGTGCCAGCAGCAAAGTTCTGGTGGCCGATTCCCACACCGGGGAGCTGTTTTTT
TRBV2,TRBD2,TRBJ2-3,once,CASTRLADLSTDTQYF,TGTGCCAGCACCCGACTAGCGGACCTAAGCACAGATACGCAGTATTTT
TRBV27,.,TRBJ2-1,.,CASSLGPPNEQFF,TGTGCCAGCAGTTTGGGGCCACCCAATGAGCAGTTCTTC
TRBV5-4,TRBD1,TRBJ1-2,once,CASSRTGVTYGYTF,TGTGCCAGCAGCCGGACAGGGGTGACCTATGGCTACACCTTC
TRBV6-1,.,TRBJ2-7,.,CASSDYFGTQAYEQYF,TGTGCCAGCAGTGATTATTTCGGGACACAGGCCTACGAGCAGTACTTC
TRBV7-8,.,TRBJ2-5,.,CASSSSKETQYF,TGTGCCAGCAGCTCATCTAAAGAGACCCAGTACTTC
TRBV5-5,.,TRBJ2-3,.,CASRGLAVWDTQYF,TGTGCCAGTCGGGGGCTAGCGGTGTGGGATACGCAGTATTTT
TRBV7-9,TRBD2,TRBJ2-7,.,CASSLGGGYEQYF,TGTGCCAGCAGCTTAGGGGGGGGCTACGAGCAGTACTTC
TRBV5-6,.,TRBJ1-2,few,CASRRLGYGYTF,TGTGCCAGCAGGCGCCTCGGCTATGGCTACACCTTC
TRBV29-1,TRBD2,TRBJ2-1,.,CSARARGSGGMRWRQFF,TGCAGCGCAAGGGCGCGGGGGTCTGGGGGGATGAGATGGCGGCAGTTCTTC
TRBV19,TRBD1,TRBJ1-5,.,CASRQDRGSDQPQHF,TGTGCCAGTAGGCAGGACAGGGGAAGTGATCAGCCCCAGCATTTT
TRBV28,.,TRBJ2-2,.,CASTRPGFSKLFF,TGTGCCAGCACCCGTCCGGGTTTTTCGAAGCTGTTTTTT
TRBV6-6,.,TRBJ1-2,.,CASNPRGTSNYGYTF,TGTGCCAGCAACCCGAGGGGGACCTCTAACTATGGCTACACCTTC
TRBV15,TRBD2,TRBJ2-1,.,CATSRGAPGTSYNEQFF,TGTGCCACCAGCAGAGGCGCACCCGGGACTAGTTACAATGAGCAGTTCTTC
TRBV11-2,.,TRBJ2-3,few,CASSLLSDTQYF,TGTGCCAGCAGCTTATTAAGCGATACGCAGTATTTT
TRBV5-6,TRBD2,TRBJ2-1,.,CASSLRLAGGANEQFF,TGTGCCAGCAGCTTGAGGCTAGCGGGAGGGGCCAATGAGCAGTTCTTC
TRBV7-9,.,TRBJ2-7,.,CASSLALRPYEQYF,TGTGCCAGCAGCTTAGCCCTGAGGCCCTACGAGCAGTACTTC
TRBV11-1,.,TRBJ2-3,.,CASSFGGQAGTDTQYF,TGTGCCAGCAGCTTCGGGGGGCAGGCGGGGACAGATACGCAGTATTTT
TRBV4-1,.,TRBJ1-2,.,CASSQDRYVYTF,TGCGCCAGCAGCCAAGACCGCTATGTCTACACCTTC
TRBV6-1,.,TRBJ1-5,.,CASSVVGSGQPQHF,TGTGCCAGCAGCGTTGTAGGATCGGGTCAGCCCCAGCATTTT
TRBV7-2,TRBD1,TRBJ2-5,.,CASSRVLGTAQETQYF,TGTGCCAGCAGCCGAGTACTTGGGACAGCCCAAGAGACCCAGTACTTC
TRBV30,.,TRBJ2-7,.,CAWSRNSKMYEQYF,TGTGCCTGGAGTAGAAACAGTAAGATGTACGAGCAGTACTTC
TRBV28,TRBD2,TRBJ2-7,.,CASSTRGGLIYEQYF,TGTGCCAGCAGTACTCGGGGGGGACTTATATACGAGCAGTACTTC
TRBV7-9,.,TRBJ2-5,.,CASSSSVGWGRQETQYF,TGTGCCAGCAGCTCAAGCGTTGGGTGGGGGCGACAAGAGACCCAGTACTTC
TRBV10-3,TRBD1,TRBJ2-5,once,CATRDRGGQETQYF,TGTGCCACCCGGGACAGGGGAGGGCAAGAGACCCAGTACTTC
TRBV27,.,TRBJ1-1,.,CASSLFQGWDTEAFF,TGTGCCAGCAGTTTATTCCAGGGGTGGGACACTGAAGCTTTCTTT